Shown below are 2 T cell receptor beta chains from a single sample sequenced in a study of cytomegalovirus exposure and HLA in healthy donors. PCR employed 60 Vbeta and 13 Jbeta primers. Repertoires were generated with immunoSEQ multiplex PCR, while TCRdb's copy carries only in-frame clones and drops some. The repertoire holds some 160,000 clones, with about 77% as singletons. The sample was PBMCs. These receptors were taken from a man in his 60s in good health and CMV-seronegative.

The genes are TRBV6-1 and TRBJ1-3, with D possibly being TRBD1 (5 bases). The CDR3 has 17 amino acids. The germline V and J ends were trimmed by 1 base and 7 bases, with 20 bases remaining between them. Germline CDR1 is MNHNS and CDR2 is SASEGT. The CDR3 DNA sequence: TGTGCCAGCAGTGAAGGTCAGCTGGGACTCTGGAGGAACACCATATATTTT. It codes for CASSEGQLGLWRNTIYF.

This chain uses TRBV9 with TRBJ2-3; possibly TRBD1 for D (6 bases). The germline V gene has CDR1 SGDLS and CDR2 YYNGEE. CDR3 length: 15 amino acids. V dropped 5 bases and J dropped 3 bases, with 16 bases sitting between them. In nucleotides, the CDR3 is TGTGCCAGCAGTCACGACGGGACATCTACAGATACGCAGTATTTT. This codes for CASSHDGTSTDTQYF.